This T cell receptor (beta chain) was observed in a study of CD8 T cells in ankylosing spondylitis (dated by TCRdb to about 2017). Study-wide context: T cell receptor beta repertoires were profiled in healthy donors and ankylosing spondylitis patients so that disease-linked TCR variants could be found. In total, the full study cohort was made up of 108 healthy donors and about two dozen ankylosing spondylitis patients. Peripheral blood samples were taken, and synovial fluid was additionally collected from ankylosing spondylitis patients. Overall study results and their limits: The disease-linked clones showed a CD8+ phenotype and occurred at relatively low frequencies in peripheral blood. A TCR beta motif made up of fewer than 10 highly homologous amino acid variants appeared to be characteristic of blood from ankylosing spondylitis patients. Significant enrichment of the disease-linked clones was reported in matched synovial fluid samples from ankylosing spondylitis patients. Some TCR beta motif variants had previously been reported in synovial fluid and blood of reactive arthritis patients, which suggested common disease-initiation mechanisms.

Sequencing instrument: Illumina HiSeq 2500. Quantitative 5'-RACE with molecular barcodes was used to prepare TCR beta libraries. In the paper's pipeline: A new computational method, built on a probabilistic model of VDJ rearrangement, was used to identify disease-linked TCR variants. TCRdb cleaned the public reads at Q25 with fastp, built clones with MiXCR and kept in-frame beta chains. Every CDR3 protein is listed once, alongside the most common genes and DNA of its rows. V and J calls and clone size were set by TCRdb, not the authors. Counted in this sample were 150,000 to 200,000 distinct CDR3 sequences; under 15% of them appeared once. 9.5% to 11% of the sample goes to the ten largest clones. As regards this clonotype: Its antigen has not been determined. A much larger clone is a single base away; this may be a read error.

The germline V gene supplies CDR1 MNHNS and CDR2 SASEGT. The CDR3 measures 14 amino acids from cysteine to phenylalanine. Solely the CDR3 DNA is kept, with 42 bases framed from the first base. The V and J genes are TRBV6-1 and TRBJ2-2, with TRBD1 as a weak D call on 6 bases. The receptor's source is a female donor with ankylosing spondylitis or in good health (not recorded which). Sequenced: blood, either unsorted or a sorted T cell fraction (not recorded which). This receptor has the CDR3 CASRNDRFTGELLF. Here is the DNA: TGTGCCAGCAGAAACGACAGGTTCACCGGGGAGCTGCTTTTT.